This entry describes one TCR beta chain. The target of this receptor is not known. Base qualities are not recorded, but no much larger clone differs from it by a single base. The data are from a study of cytomegalovirus exposure and HLA in healthy donors (dated by TCRdb to the late 2010s). In the study overall: In an earlier analysis of 450 to 750 of the donors, 250 to 350 Gb of sequence data and approximately 120 million unique TCR beta sequences from 150 million to 200 million T cells were reported. An early release that covered about 600 HLA-typed donors contained about 300 gigabases of sequencing data and tens of millions of unique TCR sequences. Of the 300 to 450 genotyped donors, approximately 80% were placed in the genetic ancestry cluster associated with self-reported Caucasian donors. The aim of the study was to test whether cataloging public T cell receptors could identify signatures of past pathogen exposure. Using immunosequencing, the study profiled T cell repertoires from about 620 subjects and related those repertoires to cytomegalovirus serostatus. Along with the roughly 710-subject first cohort, a separate validation cohort of approximately 110 different subjects was used. The study combined high-throughput TCR immunosequencing, statistical association of individual TCRs with disease status, and machine learning to predict cytomegalovirus infection status. A later analysis re-analyzed previously published TCR beta repertoires from 666 donors and added high-resolution HLA genotyping to study TCR occurrence patterns. Rather than using new phenotypic data, the later analysis identified candidate immune exposures from TCR beta sequences and from how often those sequences occurred across donors. In an earlier analysis of 587 of the donors, high-throughput TCR beta sequencing was used to judge whether each TCR beta V gene segment behaved as functional or pseudogenic. Alongside the repertoire data, information on donor age, sex, ethnicity and CMV serostatus was compiled. In a later genetic analysis, genome-wide SNP genotypes for about 55% of the 666 donors were used, and that subset was treated as a discovery cohort. Every discovery cohort repertoire had been produced on one sequencing platform. Both class I and class II loci were covered by HLA typing, at four-digit resolution. The number of typed donors differed by locus: roughly 629-640 for A, B, C, DRB1 and DQB1; 522 for DQA1; 606 for DPA1; and some 450 for DPB1. Because of strong linkage in the cohort, roughly five DR-DQ haplotypes were treated as single units for association and clustering. Among roughly 400 genotyped donors of the cohort, an average of approximately 250,000 unique TCR beta nucleotide sequences were sequenced per donor, around 20% of them non-productive.

Results the study describes overall, beyond this receptor: For the cohort, immune exposure information was limited to CMV serostatus. A cluster of highly shared sequence variants was judged likely to be a technical artifact of the sequencing pipeline. According to a later genetic analysis, donors in an Asian-associated ancestry cluster had fewer N-insertions in productive TCRs than the roughly 660-donor mean. HLA typing was unavailable for some donors at each locus, so association tests used only the typed subset. A further reported finding was that TCR beta sequences accurately predicted the HLA-A and HLA-B alleles for most subjects in the first cohort. According to a later analysis, most CMV-associated TCR beta chains appeared to be HLA-restricted, and the HLA associations seemed to be driven largely by CMV exposure. In vitro tests confirmed that a few of the cytomegalovirus-associated TCR beta chains recognize cytomegalovirus antigens. Because the 87-base-pair reads could not distinguish some IMGT-functional V segments, including TRBV6-2 and TRBV6-3, those segments were excluded. While some public TCRs were present in many individuals, most TCR sequences turned up only very rarely across donors. The authors suggested that the approach could potentially be generalized to other disease states and immunological phenotypes. A later analysis found that HLA-associated TCR beta chains were more clonally expanded and had lower generation probabilities than equally common non-associated chains. A later analysis reported that several top co-occurrence clusters appeared linked to parvovirus B19, influenza, CMV and Epstein-Barr virus. When HLA alleles, especially DR and DQ, strongly co-occurred, TCR associations were difficult to assign to individual alleles. Presence/absence analyses assumed roughly uniform sequencing depth across donors, an assumption that may not hold. Over 15 rarely observed V segments, including chromosome 9 orphons, were excluded from the earlier analysis of several hundred of the donors because counts were too low. In a later genetic analysis, a missense DCLRE1C variant was associated with V-gene and J-gene trimming of TCR beta chains, and the association was replicated in an independent cohort. In an earlier analysis of some 640 of the donors, most TCR beta V segments were observed in productive rearrangements about 87% or about 30% of the time, broadly matching IMGT annotations. In a later analysis, around 17,000 TCR beta sequences were associated with specific HLA alleles at a false discovery rate of 0.05. A total of fewer than 200 TCR beta chains were listed by the study as associated with cytomegalovirus. According to a later analysis, TCR association rates differed among HLA loci, with DRB1 alleles showing the most associated TCRs and HLA-C alleles showing the fewest. The cohort was sequenced for TCR beta chains only, and without alpha or paired-chain data the features that could be detected were limited. Correlated functional status among segregating V segments might reflect linkage disequilibrium, but an unknown experimental factor could not be ruled out. The classifier was reported to diagnose cytomegalovirus status with high specificity and sensitivity in both the original and validation cohorts.

As encoded in the germline V gene, CDR1 is SGHRS while CDR2 is YFSETQ. Trimming removed 0 bases from V and 2 bases from J, leaving 9 bases between the germline ends. Measured from the cysteine to the phenylalanine, the CDR3 is 14 residues long. Here the CDR3 DNA is all that survives: 42 bases in frame from base 1. The library came from the immunoSEQ multiplex PCR assay. The multiplex PCR relied on a mix of 60 forward primers for TCR Vbeta segments and 13 reverse primers for TCR Jbeta segments. The CDR3 region of rearranged TCR beta genes was amplified from genomic DNA by a multiplex PCR assay. The Illumina HiSeq System was used to sequence the amplified TCR beta libraries as 87-base-pair reads. The study's own analysis went as follows. A later analysis counted approximately 76 million unique TCR beta chains across the 600 to 850 repertoires, and some 11 million of these chains were shared by at least two donors. Raw reads were error-corrected and collapsed into unique sequences by a nearest-neighbor algorithm in which closely related sequences were merged to remove PCR and sequencing errors. CDR3 sequences were aligned to IMGT reference sequences to assign V, D and J gene segments. For a sequence to be retained, a match of at least six nucleotides was required to both a V gene segment and a J gene segment. A rearrangement counted as productive if the CDR3 had no stop codons and remained in frame with V and J, and every other rearrangement counted as non-productive. CDR3 was defined by IMGT convention, running from the second conserved V-encoded cysteine to the conserved J-encoded phenylalanine. The earlier analysis of some 550 of the donors excluded any sequence lacking an unambiguous match to a single V gene segment. In an earlier analysis of a few hundred of the donors, V segments were called functional above 56.7% productive rearrangements and were called segregating when the between-donor standard deviation exceeded 5%. A statistical classification framework was developed to diagnose cytomegalovirus status using the catalog of TCR beta chain sequences. A later analysis assigned V and J genes by comparing TCR nucleotide sequences with IMGT/GENE-DB human TR gene sequences. In a later analysis, CDR3 sequences and most-parsimonious VDJ recombination scenarios were assigned using the TCRdist pipeline. A later analysis defined each TCR beta chain by its CDR3 amino acid sequence plus V-gene family, and excluded reads lacking a unique V-gene family. To address suspected cross-contamination and a sequencing artifact, a later analysis removed some 620 highly shared, low-generation-probability nucleotide sequences. A later analysis calculated a clonal expansion index for each public chain from normalized within-repertoire ranks of inferred template counts. In a later analysis, generation probabilities were computed with a VDJ recombination model fitted to out-of-frame rearrangements, and the resulting probabilities were checked against IGoR. Hypergeometric tests were used in a later analysis to score TCR-TCR, TCR-HLA and TCR-CMV co-occurrence, with a repertoire-size bias correction applied to the TCR pairs. A later analysis estimated false discovery rates by permuting HLA or CMV assignments 20 times. In a later analysis, co-occurring TCRs were grouped using DBSCAN, with TCRdist sequence similarity added in when clustering inside HLA-allele-positive subsets. Co-occurrence clustering excluded repertoires with fewer than 30,000 or more than 120,000 public chains, plus five with anomalous nucleotide sharing. The immuneACCESS repertoire file appears here via TCRdb, limited to in-frame rearrangements. These files lack a portion of the clones; in checked studies, under half of the deficit traces to unresolved V genes, and the cause of the others is not known. V, J and clone size reflect that table, while D and trimming were determined from the DNA. This sample gives 100,000 to 150,000 clones in total; over 80% of them show up just once. 2% to 2.5% of the sample belongs to the ten largest clones.

The cohort comprised 666 healthy bone marrow donors. All cohort members were sampled while nominally healthy, although unrecorded immune exposures were likely present. The donor was CMV seronegative and belonged to the group of 380 or so seronegative cohort members. Every donor gave a peripheral blood sample, and the peripheral blood mononuclear cells from that sample were used for TCR beta sequencing. Genomic DNA extraction from the blood cell samples was performed with the Qiagen DNeasy Blood Extraction Kit. The receptor comes from a man in his thirties or forties in good health and CMV-seronegative. Sequencing input: PBMCs. Recombination linked TRBV5-1 to TRBJ2-7; the D gene is perhaps TRBD1, on 5 matching bases. The DNA sequence is as follows: TGCGCCAGCAGCTTGGAGGGCAGGGCCTACGAGCAGTACTTC. This gives the protein CASSLEGRAYEQYF.